A selection of T cell receptor beta chains follows, all from one sample in a study of T-cell memory formation after mild COVID-19. TCRdb re-derived calls from the 5' RACE reads in MiXCR, one entry per CDR3 protein. The table includes some 130,000 distinct CDR3 sequences, around 25% detected once. The sequencing input was PBMCs or a T cell subset sorted from them (not recorded which). Every receptor here comes from an adult woman who had mild COVID-19 (a few samples of this study predate the infection). Cell type and time point are not known. Both conserved end residues are part of each CDR3. A D gene is named only where the DNA matches it firmly. The size entry is marked missing in some rows and otherwise reads once, few, many or a size class.

TRBV27	TRBJ1-5	many	14	-	TGTGCCAGCAGTCCCCTAGGAGGCAATCAGCCCCAGCATTTT	CASSPLGGNQPQHF
TRBV27	TRBJ2-7	-	15	-	TGTGCCAGCAGCGGCAACGCAGGGTGGACGTACGAGCAGTACTTC	CASSGNAGWTYEQYF
TRBV7-2	TRBJ2-7	-	13	TRBD2	TGTGCCAGCAGCTTGACTAGCGGCGACGAGCAGTACTTC	CASSLTSGDEQYF
TRBV5-1	TRBJ2-1	few	14	TRBD2	TGCGCCAGCAGCTTACTAGCGGGGCACAATGAGCAGTTCTTC	CASSLLAGHNEQFF
TRBV27	TRBJ2-7	-	13	-	TGTGCCAGCAGTTCGGGCCTCGACTACGAGCAGTACTTC	CASSSGLDYEQYF
TRBV6-1	TRBJ2-7	-	16	-	TGTGCCAGCAGGAGAGACCCTGGGATGGGATCCTACGAGCAGTACTTC	CASRRDPGMGSYEQYF
TRBV19	TRBJ1-1	once	12	TRBD1	TGTGCCAGTAGGACAGGGAGCCTTGAAGCTTTCTTT	CASRTGSLEAFF
TRBV7-9	TRBJ1-1	few	13	-	TGTGCCAGCAGCCAGACGGGGCACACTGAAGCTTTCTTT	CASSQTGHTEAFF
TRBV4-1	TRBJ2-1	few	14	-	TGCGCCAGCAGCCAAGTGGGGCTCTACAATGAGCAGTTCTTC	CASSQVGLYNEQFF
TRBV29-1	TRBJ1-1	-	14	TRBD1	TGCAGCGTTCCCTCGTTCAGGGGGCACACTGAAGCTTTCTTT	CSVPSFRGHTEAFF
TRBV6-2/TRBV6-3	TRBJ2-7	-	14	-	TGTGCCAGCAGTTACAATTCAGGTATCTACGAGCAGTACTTC	CASSYNSGIYEQYF
TRBV2	TRBJ1-1	few	10	-	TGTGCCAGCATAACGATACAAGCTTTCTTT	CASITIQAFF
TRBV5-4	TRBJ1-2	once	14	TRBD1	TGTGCCAGCAGCTCTACAGGGGAGGGCTATGGCTACACCTTC	CASSSTGEGYGYTF
TRBV6-1	TRBJ1-6	-	14	-	TGTGCCAGCAGTGATCGCATCTATAATTCACCCCTCCACTTT	CASSDRIYNSPLHF
TRBV5-8	TRBJ2-7	-	11	-	TGTGCCAGCAGTCCGGGGAGATTCCAGTACTTC	CASSPGRFQYF
TRBV7-7	TRBJ1-1	-	14	-	TGTGCCAGCAGCTTACGAAATTCGGGGGAAGGGGCTTTCTTT	CASSLRNSGEGAFF
TRBV29-1	TRBJ2-5	-	15	TRBD1	TGCAGCGTTGAAGACTCGACAGGGGTGTGGGAGACCCAGTACTTC	CSVEDSTGVWETQYF
TRBV12-3/TRBV12-4	TRBJ2-1	few	14	TRBD1	TGTGCCAGCAGAGCCGGGACAGACTACAATGAGCAGTTCTTC	CASRAGTDYNEQFF
TRBV4-3	TRBJ1-1	-	13	-	TGCGCCAGCAGCCAAGATGGGTACACTGAAGCTTTCTTT	CASSQDGYTEAFF
TRBV7-6	TRBJ1-4	-	14	-	TGTGCCAGCAGCTTACGGACGGGTAATGAAAAACTGTTTTTT	CASSLRTGNEKLFF
TRBV6-2/TRBV6-3	TRBJ2-3	few	15	-	TGTGCCAGCAACCCACAAGGGAGTTCTACAGATACGCAGTATTTT	CASNPQGSSTDTQYF
TRBV15	TRBJ1-5	few	12	-	TGTGCCACCAGCAACGATCATCAGCCCCAGCATTTT	CATSNDHQPQHF
TRBV7-6	TRBJ2-1	-	15	-	TGTGCCAGCAGCTTAGAGGTGGGCTCCTACAATGAGCAGTTCTTC	CASSLEVGSYNEQFF
TRBV5-1	TRBJ2-7	-	12	-	TGCGCCAGCAGCCGGGACGGCCACGCGCAGTACTTC	CASSRDGHAQYF
TRBV7-8	TRBJ2-3	few	16	-	TGTGCCAGCAGCTCAAACATCGCGGGGAGACCCGATACGCAGTATTTT	CASSSNIAGRPDTQYF
TRBV7-9	TRBJ1-6	many	15	-	TGTGCCAGCAGCTCAATTACGACAGTTAATTCACCCCTCCACTTT	CASSSITTVNSPLHF
TRBV12-3/TRBV12-4	TRBJ2-2	-	15	TRBD2	TGTGCCAGCACTTCCTGGGCGGGAGGTGACGGGGAGCTGTTTTTT	CASTSWAGGDGELFF
TRBV12-3/TRBV12-4	TRBJ2-1	-	15	TRBD1	TGTGCCAGCAGCTGGACAGGGCACTCCTACAATGAGCAGTTCTTC	CASSWTGHSYNEQFF
TRBV7-9	TRBJ2-7	few	12	-	TGTGCCAGCAGCTTAGATTTAGGTTGGCAGTACTTC	CASSLDLGWQYF
TRBV18	TRBJ1-5	many	14	-	TGTGCCAGCTCACCCGCGCCGATGGATCAGCCCCAGCATTTT	CASSPAPMDQPQHF
TRBV27	TRBJ1-5	-	14	-	TGTGCCAGCAGTTCTTACTCTAGCAATCAGCCCCAGCATTTT	CASSSYSSNQPQHF
TRBV27	TRBJ2-6	few	14	-	TGTGCCAGTAAGGGGATTGCTGGGGCCAACGTCCTGACTTTC	CASKGIAGANVLTF
TRBV2	TRBJ2-6	few	18	-	TGTGCCAGCAGTGGGATCGGGTATTTAACCTCTGGGGCCAACGTCCTGACTTTC	CASSGIGYLTSGANVLTF
TRBV9	TRBJ1-1	-	15	-	TGTGCCAGCAGCGTAGTCGACAGTCTGAACACTGAAGCTTTCTTT	CASSVVDSLNTEAFF
TRBV6-6	TRBJ2-1	-	16	TRBD1	TGTGCCAGCAGTAACGCTCCTCGACAGGGGCACAATGAGCAGTTCTTC	CASSNAPRQGHNEQFF
TRBV4-3	TRBJ2-1	many	16	-	TGCGCCAGCAGCCCGATTTCAGGTAGCTCCTACAATGAGCAGTTCTTC	CASSPISGSSYNEQFF
TRBV7-6	TRBJ2-1	-	16	-	TGTGCCAGCAGCAAGGCCACTCGGGGGCTAGAAAATGAGCAGTTCTTC	CASSKATRGLENEQFF
TRBV24-1	TRBJ2-3	-	12	-	TGTGCCACCAGTCGGGGAACAGATACGCAGTATTTT	CATSRGTDTQYF
TRBV27	TRBJ1-5	-	19	TRBD1	TGTGCCAGCCATCGAACAGGGGGCGAAGTTTTCTACTCGGGTCAGCCCCAGCATTTT	CASHRTGGEVFYSGQPQHF
TRBV4-2	TRBJ2-3	-	13	-	TGTGCCAGCCGCGACGAGGGGTTGGGTACGCAGTATTTT	CASRDEGLGTQYF
TRBV3-1	TRBJ1-5	-	14	-	TGTGCCAGCAGCCAAGAAGGCCGGTATCAGCCCCAGCATTTT	CASSQEGRYQPQHF
TRBV4-3	TRBJ1-1	-	14	-	TGCGCCAGCAGCCAAGATGGGGAGGCCACTGAAGCTTTCTTT	CASSQDGEATEAFF
TRBV29-1	TRBJ2-1	-	10	-	TGCAGCGCCGAGTACAATGAGCAGTTCTTC	CSAEYNEQFF
TRBV4-1	TRBJ1-1	few	14	-	TGCGCCAGCAGCCAAAAATCGGGGGGCTCTGAAGCTTTCTTT	CASSQKSGGSEAFF
TRBV7-9	TRBJ1-1	-	15	TRBD1	TGTGCCAGCAGCGGACAGGGGACGCTGAACACTGAAGCTTTCTTT	CASSGQGTLNTEAFF
TRBV5-1	TRBJ2-2	-	16	TRBD1	TGCGCCAGCAGCTCCATTCCGGGACAGGGAGTCGGGGAGCTGTTTTTT	CASSSIPGQGVGELFF
TRBV7-9	TRBJ1-2	few	15	TRBD1	TGTGCCAGCAGCTCCTCAGGGGGCTCGAGGACGGGCTACACCTTC	CASSSSGGSRTGYTF
TRBV5-1	TRBJ2-7	few	13	TRBD1	TGCGCCAGCAGCGTGACAGGGGAAGGGGAGCAGTACTTC	CASSVTGEGEQYF
TRBV29-1	TRBJ2-7	few	13	TRBD1	TGCAGCGTAGCGACAGGGGGCTCCTACGAGCAGTACTTC	CSVATGGSYEQYF
TRBV12-3/TRBV12-4	TRBJ2-1	few	13	-	TGTGCCAGCAGTTCCTCAGGAGCGGGTGAGCAGTTCTTC	CASSSSGAGEQFF
TRBV5-1	TRBJ2-1	few	14	TRBD1	TGCGCCAGCAGCTTGGTAGGGGACAGTGATGAGCAGTTCTTC	CASSLVGDSDEQFF
TRBV19	TRBJ2-7	many	12	-	TGTGCCAGTAGTATAGGCCCCTACGAGCAGTACTTC	CASSIGPYEQYF
TRBV29-1	TRBJ2-5	-	15	-	TGCAGCGTTGACGGGGCGGACAGTGGCGAGTTAACCCAGTACTTC	CSVDGADSGELTQYF
TRBV7-6	TRBJ1-1	-	11	-	TGTGCCAGCAGCCCCGGGGCTGAAGCTTTCTTT	CASSPGAEAFF
TRBV5-5	TRBJ2-1	few	14	-	TGTGCCAGCAGCTTGGGCTCGGGGGTAGGGGAGCAGTTCTTC	CASSLGSGVGEQFF
TRBV9	TRBJ2-7	-	14	-	TGTGCCAGCAGCGGGCAGGGACACCCCTACGAGCAGTACTTC	CASSGQGHPYEQYF
TRBV5-4	TRBJ1-3	-	15	-	TGTGCCAGCAGCTTAAGGACAACCTCTGGAAACACCATATATTTT	CASSLRTTSGNTIYF
TRBV18	TRBJ1-5	few	16	-	TGTGCCAGCTCACCACGTTTGGCCCAGAGCAATCAGCCCCAGCATTTT	CASSPRLAQSNQPQHF